Listed below are T cell receptor beta chains from one sample, sequenced in a study of T cells in localized non-small cell lung cancer. Repertoires were generated with immunoSEQ multiplex PCR, while TCRdb's copy carries only in-frame clones and drops some. Of about 26,000 clones listed, 85% to 95% are singletons. The starting material was peripheral blood, obtained before any cancer treatment. Source of these receptors: a female donor of 60 years or more with stage II squamous cell lung carcinoma. Both conserved end residues are part of each CDR3. A D gene is named only where the DNA matches it firmly. Size is stated for part of the rows, as once, few or many counts, or as a class when the clone is expanded.

v_call: TRBV18; d_call: TRBD1; j_call: TRBJ2-7; clone_size: -; cdr3_aa: CASSHRDRDTYEQYF; cdr3_nt: TGTGCCAGCTCACACCGGGACAGGGACACCTACGAGCAGTACTTC
v_call: TRBV2; d_call: -; j_call: TRBJ1-5; clone_size: once; cdr3_aa: CASSPQRLQPQHF; cdr3_nt: TGTGCCAGCAGCCCGCAGAGGTTGCAGCCCCAGCATTTT
v_call: TRBV7-2; d_call: -; j_call: TRBJ1-5; clone_size: -; cdr3_aa: CASSMYNQPQHF; cdr3_nt: TGTGCCAGCAGCATGTACAATCAGCCCCAGCATTTT
v_call: TRBV7-2; d_call: -; j_call: TRBJ2-1; clone_size: -; cdr3_aa: CASSSGLFGRGDEQFF; cdr3_nt: TGTGCCAGCAGCTCAGGACTCTTCGGTAGGGGCGATGAGCAGTTCTTC
v_call: TRBV18; d_call: TRBD1; j_call: TRBJ1-3; clone_size: -; cdr3_aa: CASSPGTGSGNTIYF; cdr3_nt: TGTGCCAGCTCACCAGGGACAGGCTCTGGAAACACCATATATTTT
v_call: TRBV19; d_call: -; j_call: TRBJ1-4; clone_size: -; cdr3_aa: CASSIGGDNEKLFF; cdr3_nt: TGTGCCAGTAGTATAGGAGGAGATAATGAAAAACTGTTTTTT
v_call: TRBV7-9; d_call: TRBD2; j_call: TRBJ2-7; clone_size: once; cdr3_aa: CASSFNAGGRSHEQYF; cdr3_nt: TGTGCCAGCAGCTTTAACGCTGGCGGGAGGTCCCACGAGCAGTACTTC
v_call: TRBV11-3; d_call: TRBD1; j_call: TRBJ2-5; clone_size: -; cdr3_aa: CASSGDRGETQYF; cdr3_nt: TGTGCCAGCAGCGGCGACAGGGGAGAGACCCAGTACTTC
v_call: TRBV4-2; d_call: TRBD2; j_call: TRBJ2-1; clone_size: -; cdr3_aa: CASSLSGAGEGNEQFF; cdr3_nt: TGTGCCAGCAGCCTCTCCGGAGCGGGGGAAGGAAATGAGCAGTTCTTC
v_call: TRBV25-1; d_call: -; j_call: TRBJ2-2; clone_size: -; cdr3_aa: CASSELPARETGELFF; cdr3_nt: TGTGCCAGCAGTGAACTGCCCGCGCGTGAGACCGGGGAGCTGTTTTTT